This T cell receptor (beta chain) came from a study of blood T cell repertoires in COVID-19. Looking at the study overall: The study drew acute and convalescent COVID-19 samples from the United States, Italy and Spain. T cells, B-cell-depleted T cells, or PBMCs provided the cDNA or gDNA that served as material.

Per the original methods: Amplifying reference gene primers gave estimates of nucleated cell counts. Measured with immunoSEQ multiplex PCR; TCRdb has only the in-frame clones, and not every one. The V and J calls and clone size were taken over from that table, and D and trimming were inferred from the DNA. The table lists under 300,000 clones, 70% to 90% of them singletons. Trimming left V 4 bases short and J 3 bases short, with 6 bases between. This CDR3 is 13 amino acids long. Germline V CDR1 and CDR2: MRHNA, SNTAGT. This sequence was found in a woman in her thirties or forties who had recovered from COVID-19. Sequencing was done on a sample of peripheral blood. The gene calls are TRBV6-4 and TRBJ2-2; D call uncertain. The CDR3 here is CASSVVYTGELFF. The CDR3 nucleotides read TGTGCCAGCAGTGTCGTTTACACCGGGGAGCTGTTTTTT.